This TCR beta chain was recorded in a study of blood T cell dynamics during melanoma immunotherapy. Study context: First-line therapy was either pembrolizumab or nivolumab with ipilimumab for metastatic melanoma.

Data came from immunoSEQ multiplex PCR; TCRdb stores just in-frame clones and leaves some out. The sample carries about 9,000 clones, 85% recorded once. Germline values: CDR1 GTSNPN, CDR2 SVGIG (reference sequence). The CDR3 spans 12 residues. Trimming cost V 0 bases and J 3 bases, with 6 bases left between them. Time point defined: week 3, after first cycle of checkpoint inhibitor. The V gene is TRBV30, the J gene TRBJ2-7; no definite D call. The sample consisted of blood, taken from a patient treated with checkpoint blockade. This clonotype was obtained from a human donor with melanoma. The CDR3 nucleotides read TGTGCCTGGAGTGTAGGCAGCTACGAGCAGTACTTC. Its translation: CAWSVGSYEQYF. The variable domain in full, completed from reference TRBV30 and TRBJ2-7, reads SQTIHQWPATLVQPVGSPLSLECTVEGTSNPNLYWYRQAAGRGLQLLFYSVGIGQISSEVPQNLSASRPQDRQFILSSKKLLLSDSGFYLCAWSVGSYEQYFGPGTRLTVT.